This paragraph reports one T cell receptor beta chain. Its antigen is unknown. The protocol was immunoSEQ multiplex PCR, while the TCRdb copy is restricted to in-frame clones and leaves out a portion. This table holds about 110,000 clones, about 95% found once. Trimming stripped 6 bases from V and 4 bases from J, with 7 bases between. Per the germline V gene, CDR1 is SNHLY and CDR2 is FYNNEI. The CDR3 runs to 13 residues. The source of the sample is a study of T cell responses to AZD1222 COVID-19 vaccine. Study-wide points: Mostly white British, mostly female donors; authors suggested clonal diversity may be underestimated.

The TCR was taken from an adult in good health. The sequencing used peripheral blood, collected on day 0 of AZD1222 vaccination. The rearrangement uses TRBV2 and TRBJ1-6, with unresolved D. CDR3 DNA: TGTGCCAGCAGGGTAGTGTATAATTCACCCCTCCACTTT. This translates into CASRVVYNSPLHF.